Given below is one T cell receptor beta chain in context. Its antigen is not identified. Original processing notes: As immunoSEQ supplied junction-only sequences (without quality scores), filtering differed. This table comes from immunoSEQ multiplex PCR, and its TCRdb copy is limited to in-frame clones, with some not included. The V and J calls and clone size come from that table; D and trimming were worked out from the DNA. This sample yields under 1,100,000 clones, of which roughly 74% are seen a single time; roughly 0.65% belongs to the top ten. J was trimmed by 3 bases and V by 3 bases; bases with no gene match: 4. This CDR3 comprises 14 residues. Germline V CDR1 and CDR2: SNHLY, FYNNEI. The sample originates from a study of shared clonotypes between healthy human individuals. Study-wide points: Blood alone was sampled, and tissue repertoires likely differ.

Sequencing was performed on memory CD4+ T cells from PBMCs. Subset denoted: CD45RA-negative fraction. The chain has TRBV2 and TRBJ2-7; 8 bases fit TRBD2. This TCR came from a man between 18 and 35 years old in good health. Some clones in this sample may be carry-over from other donors' samples. The CDR3 loop reads CASSDGLALYEQYF. The DNA for the CDR3 is TGTGCCAGCAGTGACGGACTAGCTCTCTACGAGCAGTACTTC.